This paragraph reports one T cell receptor (beta chain). Under the authors' procedure: Amplifying reference gene primers gave estimates of nucleated cell counts. Data came from immunoSEQ multiplex PCR; TCRdb stores just in-frame clones and leaves some out. The DNA gave D and trimming, while V, J and clone size come from that table. In the table there are some 200,000 clones, around 84% of which are singletons. These data belong to a study of blood T cell repertoires in COVID-19. On the study more broadly: The United States, Italy and Spain were the sources of the acute and convalescent COVID-19 samples. T cells, B-cell-depleted T cells, or PBMCs provided the cDNA or gDNA that served as material.

This CDR3 spans 12 amino acids. V was clipped by 2 bases and J by 1 base, with 3 bases between them. Germline CDR1 SGHDT, CDR2 YYEEEE. The sequencing input was peripheral blood. This rearrangement joins TRBV5-6 to TRBJ1-1; D call uncertain. The receptor was derived from a man aged 35 to 55 with active or convalescent COVID-19. DNA of the CDR3: TGTGCCAGCAGCTTCGGGAACACTGAAGCTTTCTTT. Protein sequence: CASSFGNTEAFF.